The source of this T cell receptor (beta chain) is a study of blood T cells in healthy people across ages. Whole-study findings and limits: What prevented conclusive comparison of naive and antigen-experienced cells was that PBMCs were unsorted. Age brought a roughly linear fall in TCR beta diversity measured per million T cells.

This clonotype has at least ten counts. The antigen remains unidentified. Germline V gene lookup returns CDR1 LGHDT and CDR2 YNNKEL (reference sequence). The CDR3 is 12 amino acids. V was shortened by 0 bases and J by 10 bases, with 9 bases between the two germline ends. Sample-barcoded 5' priming and a J-beta primer mix drove a second PCR of roughly 6 to 12 cycles. Unique molecular identifiers of 12 random nucleotides labeled each cDNA. TCRdb passed the 5' RACE reads through MiXCR, listing each CDR3 protein once. Of roughly 680,000 distinct CDR3 sequences in the sample, about 51% were seen once. This chain joins TRBV3-1 and TRBJ1-2; unclear D gene. The TCR comes from an elderly woman in good health. The sequenced material came from blood. The CDR3 reads CASSQDRAYYTF. CDR3 bases: TGTGCCAGCAGCCAAGACCGGGCCTACTACACCTTC. Full variable domain (missing parts from reference TRBV3-1 and TRBJ1-2): DTAVSQTPKYLVTQMGNDKSIKCEQNLGHDTMYWYKQDSKKFLKIMFSYNNKELIINETVPNRFSPKSPDKAHLNLHINSLELGDSAVYFCASSQDRAYYTFGSGTRLTVV.